This paragraph reports one T cell receptor beta chain. It lacks a known antigen. The input lacks base qualities; no much larger clone sits a single base away. The sample is drawn from a study of blood T cell repertoires in COVID-19 (dated by TCRdb to the early 2020s). Some background on the complete study: Samples from collaborators originated in the United States, Italy and Spain and spanned both the acute and convalescent phases of COVID-19. The material from the prospective study consisted of cDNA or gDNA derived from T cells, B-cell-depleted T cells, or PBMCs. The dataset comprised deeply sampled blood TCRbeta repertoires from subjects exposed to, actively infected with, or recovered from COVID-19. The repertoires were made available in a free public database intended to serve as a resource for research on the immune response to SARS-CoV-2. The samples were drawn from two sources: the first 160 participants of the ongoing ImmuneRACE study, and fewer than 1,500 subjects contributed by 6 global collaborators. The sample metadata nearly always contained a de-identified subject ID, COVID-19 status, age in years and sex. Where available, HLA class I and class II types were obtained from metadata supplied by the sample provider rather than from assay-based typing. Points the paper makes about the study in general: How much clinical and demographic metadata was included differed by source and by participant, and the metadata was provided uncurated.

Trimming takes 3 bases off V and 4 bases off J; junction bases not matched to a gene: 3. The CDR3 runs 13 amino acids, cysteine and phenylalanine included. Only the CDR3 part of the read is kept: 39 bases, read in frame from the first base. The germline V gene encodes CDR1 SGHRS and CDR2 YFSETQ. Whole blood was collected in K2EDTA tubes by collaborating institutions according to the institutions' own protocols. For TCRbeta analysis, collaborators shipped samples in one of three forms: frozen whole blood, isolated PBMCs, or DNA extracted from either of those sample types. TCRbeta CDR3 regions were amplified from genomic DNA by means of the immunoSEQ Assay, a bias-controlled multiplex PCR. The paper's data handling went like this. Nucleated cell counts per sample were estimated from amplification of reference gene primers within the assay. Sequence reads were collapsed and filtered to measure the absolute abundance of every unique TCRbeta CDR3 rearrangement. For each sample, productive Simpson clonality was calculated as the square root of Simpson's diversity index across productive rearrangements. TCRdb stores this immuneACCESS table with in-frame sequences only. Part of the clones is absent; in the studies checked, under half of the shortfall reflects unresolved V genes, and no reason is known for the rest. That table supplies the V and J calls and clone size; D and trimming were determined from the DNA. The sample profile shows 340,000 or so clones; more than 70% of them were found once. Clones ranked in the top ten supply roughly 3% of the sample.

The TCR sequence derives from a man aged 25 to 40 with active or convalescent COVID-19. The V and J genes are TRBV5-1 and TRBJ1-1; 7 nucleotides in the junction match TRBD1. Sequencing was done on a sample of peripheral blood. The DNA sequence reads TGCGCCAGCAGCTGGGGGACAGCCACTGAAGCTTTCTTT. Translated, this gives CASSWGTATEAFF.